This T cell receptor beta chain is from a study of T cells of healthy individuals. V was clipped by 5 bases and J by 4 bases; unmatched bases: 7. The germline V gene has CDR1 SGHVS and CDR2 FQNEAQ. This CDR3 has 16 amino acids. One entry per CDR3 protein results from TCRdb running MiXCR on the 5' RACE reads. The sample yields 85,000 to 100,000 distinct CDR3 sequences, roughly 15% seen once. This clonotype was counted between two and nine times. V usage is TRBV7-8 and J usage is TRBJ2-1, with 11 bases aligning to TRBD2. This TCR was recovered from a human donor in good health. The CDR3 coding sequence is TGTGCCAGCAGCCCACCGGGACTAGCGGATTACAATGAGCAGTTCTTC. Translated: CASSPPGLADYNEQFF.